Given below is one TCR beta chain in context. The data are from a study of technical replicates of blood from several donors. The V and J ends lost 6 bases and 1 base respectively, with 18 bases between them. CDR1 and CDR2 from the germline V gene are LNHDA and SQIVND (reference sequence). The CDR3 covers 17 residues. This table comes from immunoSEQ multiplex PCR, and its TCRdb copy is limited to in-frame clones, with some not included. The sample contains tens of thousands of clones, about 94% of which appear only once. What was sequenced was T cells isolated from PBMCs. The genes are TRBV19 and TRBJ2-2; TRBD1 is a possible D gene (7 bases). This clonotype was obtained from a human donor in good health. The CDR3 protein is CASSLRRDSLNTGELFF. The DNA of the CDR3 is TGTGCCAGTAGCCTTAGGAGGGACAGCTTGAACACCGGGGAGCTGTTTTTT.